This T cell receptor (beta chain) comes out of a study of blood T cell repertoires in COVID-19 (dated by TCRdb to between 2020 and 2021). Regarding the research as a whole: The collaborator samples originated in the United States, Italy and Spain and spanned the acute and convalescent phases of COVID-19. The material from the prospective study consisted of cDNA or gDNA derived from T cells, B-cell-depleted T cells, or PBMCs. Deeply sampled blood TCRbeta repertoires from subjects exposed to, actively infected with, or recovered from COVID-19 were included in the dataset. The repertoires were released in a freely available public database intended as a resource for research on the immune response to SARS-CoV-2. Samples were obtained from the ongoing ImmuneRACE study (first 160 participants) and from about 1,300 subjects provided by 6 global collaborators. Sample metadata almost always included a de-identified subject ID, COVID-19 status, age in years and sex. Where available, HLA class I and class II types were obtained from metadata supplied by the sample provider rather than from assay-based typing.

Overall study outcomes, separate from this receptor: How much clinical and demographic metadata was included differed by source and by participant, and the metadata was provided uncurated.

From cysteine to phenylalanine, the CDR3 is 15 amino acids long. Left in the record is the CDR3 DNA by itself, 45 bases read in frame from the first base. V ends up 4 bases short and J 2 bases short, with an unmatched junction base count of 6. The germline V gene encodes CDR1 LNHDA and CDR2 SQIVND (reference sequence). In regard to this clone: Its antigen is unknown. No base-level quality is on record; no much larger clone is a single base apart.

One collaborating source in Seattle enrolled patients while the patients were actively infected and followed the patients over time throughout the course of disease. Each collaborating institution followed its own protocols to collect whole blood in K2EDTA tubes. For TCRbeta analysis, collaborators shipped samples in one of three forms: frozen whole blood, isolated PBMCs, or DNA extracted from either of those sample types. The immunoSEQ Assay, a bias-controlled multiplex PCR, was used to amplify TCRbeta CDR3 regions from genomic DNA. The original methods were these. The number of nucleated cells in each sample was estimated from the amplification of reference gene primers within the assay. Sequence reads were collapsed and filtered to measure the absolute abundance of every unique TCRbeta CDR3 rearrangement. For each sample, productive Simpson clonality was calculated as the square root of Simpson's diversity index across productive rearrangements. The clones in this table, taken by TCRdb from immuneACCESS, are in-frame only. Not every clone is retained; where verified, under half of the shortfall comes from an unresolved V gene, and the cause of the rest is unknown. V, J and clone size were drawn from that table, and D and trimming were deduced from the DNA. The sample table contains some 220,000 clones; only one count was recorded for approximately 78% of them. Clones ranked in the top ten supply less than 6% of the sample.

The sequencing input was peripheral blood. In this chain, TRBV19 is recombined with TRBJ2-3; 7 central nucleotides agree with TRBD2. The TCR originated in a woman aged 70-85 years with COVID-19, enrolled during active disease. The CDR3 sequence is CASSTQRGYTDTQYF. The nucleotide sequence is given as TGTGCCAGTAGTACCCAGCGGGGTTACACAGATACGCAGTATTTT.